The rows below give T cell receptor beta chains drawn from one sample of a study of blood T cell repertoires in COVID-19. TCRdb's table, derived via immunoSEQ multiplex PCR, lists solely in-frame clones and lacks some. The data contain 330,000 or so clones, about nine tenths of them singletons. The sequenced sample was PBMCs or T cells enriched from blood (not recorded which). The receptors were sampled from a woman aged 25 to 39 who had been exposed to COVID-19. Both conserved end residues are part of each CDR3. The D gene is left open where the match is weak.

j_call d_call v_call cdr3_aa
TRBJ1-1 TRBD1 TRBV27 CASRPGQGIHTEAFF
TRBJ2-3 TRBD2 TRBV27 CASSLGAGAGTDTQYF
TRBJ1-2 TRBD1 TRBV18 CASSQDRDRGEFDYGYTF
TRBJ1-1 NA TRBV28 CASSLSGVNTEAFF
TRBJ1-1 TRBD1 TRBV28 CASSIPGTANTEAFF
TRBJ2-1 TRBD2 TRBV19 CASSKLAGGGNEQFF
TRBJ2-1 NA TRBV10-3 CAITATGLNEQFF
TRBJ1-1 NA TRBV30 CAWTTGNTEAFF
TRBJ2-5 NA TRBV29-1 CSVKLQGRQETQYF
TRBJ2-7 TRBD2 TRBV27 CASSFAGLHSYEQYF
TRBJ2-7 NA TRBV6-5 CARGTGASYEQYF
TRBJ2-5 TRBD1 TRBV5-1 CASSLPTGLQGETQYF
TRBJ2-6 NA TRBV10-3 CAISPNSGPGQISGANVLTF
TRBJ2-7 TRBD2 TRBV2 CASKAPGGTREQYF
TRBJ2-1 TRBD2 TRBV18 CASSPLRLAGGIGVEQFF
TRBJ2-7 NA TRBV18 CASSPPVRSYEQYF
TRBJ2-7 TRBD1 TRBV12-3/TRBV12-4 CASRWTGSYEQYF
TRBJ2-5 NA TRBV28 CASSLNKGFGGQETQYF
TRBJ1-6 TRBD1 TRBV4-2 CASSPTTGGANSPLHF
TRBJ1-2 NA TRBV28 CASIRGEKGGYTF
TRBJ2-5 TRBD1 TRBV11-2 CASSPQGFVETQYF
TRBJ1-1 NA TRBV25-1 CASSEEGGGYTEAFF
TRBJ2-7 TRBD1 TRBV18 CASSPPGQGRWDEQYF
TRBJ2-3 NA TRBV5-1 CASSEWTATDTQYF
TRBJ2-5 TRBD1 TRBV5-1 CASRGQGVNQETQYF
TRBJ2-2 NA TRBV2 CASSIYRANTGELFF